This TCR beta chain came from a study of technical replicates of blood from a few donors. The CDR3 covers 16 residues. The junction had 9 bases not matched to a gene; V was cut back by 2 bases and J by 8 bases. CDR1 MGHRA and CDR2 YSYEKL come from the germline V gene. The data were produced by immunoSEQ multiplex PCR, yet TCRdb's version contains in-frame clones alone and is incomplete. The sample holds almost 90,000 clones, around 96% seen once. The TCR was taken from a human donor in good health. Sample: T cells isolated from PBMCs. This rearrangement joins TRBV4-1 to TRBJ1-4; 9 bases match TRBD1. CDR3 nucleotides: TGCGCCAGCAGCCAACCCCGACAGGGGGTCGGAGAAAAACTGTTTTTT. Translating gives CASSQPRQGVGEKLFF.